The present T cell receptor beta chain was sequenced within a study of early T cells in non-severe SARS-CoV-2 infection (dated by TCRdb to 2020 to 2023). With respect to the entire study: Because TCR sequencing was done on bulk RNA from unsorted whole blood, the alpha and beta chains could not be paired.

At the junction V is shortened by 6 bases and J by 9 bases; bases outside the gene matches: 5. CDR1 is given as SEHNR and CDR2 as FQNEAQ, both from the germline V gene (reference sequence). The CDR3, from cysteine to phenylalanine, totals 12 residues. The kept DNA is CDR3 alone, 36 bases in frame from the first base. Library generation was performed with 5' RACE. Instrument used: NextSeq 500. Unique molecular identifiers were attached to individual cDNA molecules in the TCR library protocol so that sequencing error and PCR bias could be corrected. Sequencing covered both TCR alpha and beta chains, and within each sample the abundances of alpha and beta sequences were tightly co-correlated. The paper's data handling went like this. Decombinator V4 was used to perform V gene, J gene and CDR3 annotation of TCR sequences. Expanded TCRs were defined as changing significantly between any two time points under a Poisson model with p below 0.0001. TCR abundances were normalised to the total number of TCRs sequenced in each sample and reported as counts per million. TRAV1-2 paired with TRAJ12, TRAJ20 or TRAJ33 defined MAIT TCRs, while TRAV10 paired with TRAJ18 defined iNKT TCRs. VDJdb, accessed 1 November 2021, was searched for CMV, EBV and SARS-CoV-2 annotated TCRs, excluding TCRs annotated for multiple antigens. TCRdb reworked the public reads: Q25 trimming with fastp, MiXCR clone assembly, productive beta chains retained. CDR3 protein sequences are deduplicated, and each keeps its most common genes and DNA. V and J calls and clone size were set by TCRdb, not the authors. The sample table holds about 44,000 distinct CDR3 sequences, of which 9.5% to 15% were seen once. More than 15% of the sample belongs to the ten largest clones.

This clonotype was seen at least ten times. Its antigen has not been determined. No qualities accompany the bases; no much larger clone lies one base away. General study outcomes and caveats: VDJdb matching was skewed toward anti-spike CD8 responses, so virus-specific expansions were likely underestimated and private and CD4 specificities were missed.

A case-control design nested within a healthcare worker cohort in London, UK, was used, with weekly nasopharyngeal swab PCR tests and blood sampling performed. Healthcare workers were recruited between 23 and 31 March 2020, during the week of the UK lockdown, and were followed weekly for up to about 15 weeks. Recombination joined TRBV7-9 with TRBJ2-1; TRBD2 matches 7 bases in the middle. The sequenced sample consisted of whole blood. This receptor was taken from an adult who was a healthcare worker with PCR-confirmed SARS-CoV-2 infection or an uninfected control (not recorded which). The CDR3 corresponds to CASSWTSSEQFF. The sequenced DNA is TGTGCCAGCAGTTGGACTAGTAGTGAGCAGTTCTTC.